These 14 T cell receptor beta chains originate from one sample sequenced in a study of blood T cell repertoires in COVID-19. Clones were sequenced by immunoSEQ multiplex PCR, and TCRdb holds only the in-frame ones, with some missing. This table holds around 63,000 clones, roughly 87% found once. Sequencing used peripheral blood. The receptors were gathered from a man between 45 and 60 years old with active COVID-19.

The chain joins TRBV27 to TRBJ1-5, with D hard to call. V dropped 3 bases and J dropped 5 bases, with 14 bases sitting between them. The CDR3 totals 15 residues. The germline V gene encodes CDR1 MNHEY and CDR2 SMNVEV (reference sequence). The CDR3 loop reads CASSFQGSVDQPQHF. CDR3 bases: TGTGCCAGCAGTTTCCAAGGGAGTGTCGATCAGCCCCAGCATTTT.

CDR3 coding DNA: TGTGCCAGCAGCTTATGGACAGGGGGAATGAACACTGAAGCTTTCTTT. This gives the protein CASSLWTGGMNTEAFF. The chain joins TRBV7-2 to TRBJ1-1; 10 bases are shared with TRBD1. The trim removed 2 bases at V and 0 bases at J, leaving 3 bases unmatched. This CDR3 is 16 amino acids long. Germline assignment: CDR1 SGHTA and CDR2 FQGNSA.

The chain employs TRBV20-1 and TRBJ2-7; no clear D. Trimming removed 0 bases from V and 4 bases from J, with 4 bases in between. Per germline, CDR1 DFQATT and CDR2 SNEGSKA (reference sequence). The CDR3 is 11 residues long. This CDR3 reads CSARESYEQYF. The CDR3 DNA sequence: TGCAGTGCTAGAGAGTCGTACGAGCAGTACTTC.

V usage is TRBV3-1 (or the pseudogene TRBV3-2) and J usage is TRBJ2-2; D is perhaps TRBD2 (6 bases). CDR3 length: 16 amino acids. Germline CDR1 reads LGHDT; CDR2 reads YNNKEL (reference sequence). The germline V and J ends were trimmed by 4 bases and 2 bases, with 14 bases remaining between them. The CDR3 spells CASSLRRGTNTGELFF. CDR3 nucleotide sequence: TGTGCCAGCAGCCTCCGGAGGGGAACAAACACCGGGGAGCTGTTTTTT.

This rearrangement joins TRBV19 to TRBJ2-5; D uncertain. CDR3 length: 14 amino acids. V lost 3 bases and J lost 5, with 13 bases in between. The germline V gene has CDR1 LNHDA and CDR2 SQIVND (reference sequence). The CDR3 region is CASSITLAQETQYF. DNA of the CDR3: TGTGCCAGTAGTATCACCTTGGCTCAGGAGACCCAGTACTTC. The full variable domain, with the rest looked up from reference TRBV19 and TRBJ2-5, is DGGITQSPKYLFRKEGQNVTLSCEQNLNHDAMYWYRQDPGQGLRLIYYSQIVNDFQKGDIAEGYSVSREKKESFPLTVTSAQKNPTAFYLCASSITLAQETQYFGPGTRLLVL.

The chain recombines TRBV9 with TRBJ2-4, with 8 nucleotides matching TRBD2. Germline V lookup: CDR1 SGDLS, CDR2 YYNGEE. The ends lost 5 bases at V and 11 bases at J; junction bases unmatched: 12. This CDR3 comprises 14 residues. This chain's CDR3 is CASSEGGTSKVQYF. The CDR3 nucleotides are TGTGCCAGCAGTGAAGGAGGGACTAGTAAAGTTCAGTACTTC.

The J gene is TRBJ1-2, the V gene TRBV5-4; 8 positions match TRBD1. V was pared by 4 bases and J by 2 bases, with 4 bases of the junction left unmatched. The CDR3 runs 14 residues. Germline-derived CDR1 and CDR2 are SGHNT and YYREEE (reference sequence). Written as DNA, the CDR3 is TGTGCCAGCAGCGAACAGGGGGAGAACTATGGCTACACCTTC. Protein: CASSEQGENYGYTF.

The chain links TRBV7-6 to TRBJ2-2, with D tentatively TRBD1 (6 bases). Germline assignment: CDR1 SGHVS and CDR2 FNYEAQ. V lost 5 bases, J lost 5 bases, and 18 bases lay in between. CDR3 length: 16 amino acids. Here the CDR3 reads CASSLGVGARTGELFF. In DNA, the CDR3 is TGTGCCAGCAGCCTAGGGGTGGGGGCGAGAACCGGGGAGCTGTTTTTT.

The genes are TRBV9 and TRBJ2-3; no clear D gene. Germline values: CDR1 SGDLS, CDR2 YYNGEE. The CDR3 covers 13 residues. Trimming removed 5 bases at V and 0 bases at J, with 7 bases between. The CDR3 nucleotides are TGTGCCAGCAGTCAAGCTAGCACAGATACGCAGTATTTT. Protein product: CASSQASTDTQYF.

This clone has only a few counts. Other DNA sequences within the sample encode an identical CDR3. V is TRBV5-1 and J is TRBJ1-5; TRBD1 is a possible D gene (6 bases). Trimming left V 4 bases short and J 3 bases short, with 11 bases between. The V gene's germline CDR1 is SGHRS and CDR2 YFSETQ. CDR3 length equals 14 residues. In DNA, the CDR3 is TGCGCCAGCAGCCCGACAGGCCCCAATCAGCCCCAGCATTTT. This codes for CASSPTGPNQPQHF.

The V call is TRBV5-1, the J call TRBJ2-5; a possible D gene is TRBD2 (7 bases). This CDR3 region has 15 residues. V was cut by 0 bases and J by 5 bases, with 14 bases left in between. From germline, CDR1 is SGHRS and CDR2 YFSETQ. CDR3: CASSLAAGTRETQYF. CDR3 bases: TGCGCCAGCAGCTTGGCAGCGGGGACACGGGAGACCCAGTACTTC. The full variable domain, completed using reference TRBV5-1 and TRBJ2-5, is KAGVTQTPRYLIKTRGQQVTLSCSPISGHRSVSWYQQTPGQGLQFLFEYFSETQRNKGNFPGRFSGRQFSNSRSEMNVSTLELGDSALYLCASSLAAGTRETQYFGPGTRLLVL.

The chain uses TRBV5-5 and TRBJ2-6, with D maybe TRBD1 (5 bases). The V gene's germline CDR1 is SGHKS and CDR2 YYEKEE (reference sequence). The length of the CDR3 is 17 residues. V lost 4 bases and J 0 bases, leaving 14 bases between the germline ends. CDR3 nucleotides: TGTGCCAGCAGCCGCCAGACAGCGACCTCTGGGGCCAACGTCCTGACTTTC. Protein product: CASSRQTATSGANVLTF.

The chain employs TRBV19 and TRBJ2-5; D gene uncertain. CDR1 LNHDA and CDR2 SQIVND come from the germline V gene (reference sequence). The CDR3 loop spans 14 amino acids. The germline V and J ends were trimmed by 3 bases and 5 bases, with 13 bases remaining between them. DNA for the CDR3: TGTGCCAGTAGTATTTCCGTGGTCGGGGAGACCCAGTACTTC. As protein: CASSISVVGETQYF.

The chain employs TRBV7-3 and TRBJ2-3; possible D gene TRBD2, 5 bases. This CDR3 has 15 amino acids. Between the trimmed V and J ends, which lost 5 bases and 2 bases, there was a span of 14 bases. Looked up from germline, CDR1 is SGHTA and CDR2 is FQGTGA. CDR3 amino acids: CASSPNGRDTDTQYF. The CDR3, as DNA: TGTGCCAGCAGCCCTAATGGACGGGACACAGATACGCAGTATTTT. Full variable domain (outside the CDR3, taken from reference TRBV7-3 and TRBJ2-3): GAGVSQTPSNKVTEKGKYVELRCDPISGHTALYWYRQSLGQGPEFLIYFQGTGAADDSGLPNDRFFAVRPEGSVSTLKIQRTERGDSAVYLCASSPNGRDTDTQYFGPGTRLTVL.